This entry is about one TCR beta chain. Sequencing was performed with immunoSEQ multiplex PCR; in TCRdb, only in-frame clones are kept and a portion is missing. The data hold some 30,000 clones, with roughly 84% observed a single time. The entry originates in a study of blood T cell repertoires in COVID-19. Turning to the study itself: Specimens from acute and convalescent COVID-19 originated in the United States, Italy and Spain. PBMCs, B-cell-depleted T cells, or T cells were the source of the cDNA or gDNA that made up the material.

CDR1 and CDR2 from the germline V gene are SGHVS and FQNEAQ. The CDR3 runs to 15 residues. V lost 7 bases and J lost 2; bases outside the gene matches: 8. The chain uses TRBV7-8 and TRBJ2-1, with 7 bases aligning to TRBD2. The sequenced material came from peripheral blood. This receptor was identified in a human donor in a cohort sampled during active COVID-19. CDR3 in DNA: TGTGCCAGCATACTAGCGACTGGAACCTACAATGAGCAGTTCTTC. Amino acids: CASILATGTYNEQFF.